This TCR beta chain is from a study of cytomegalovirus exposure and HLA in healthy donors (dated by TCRdb to about 2017). Some background on the complete study: In an earlier analysis of around 540 of the donors, about 260 Gb of sequence data and approximately 100 million unique TCR beta sequences from roughly 180 million T cells were reported. Roughly 300 gigabases of sequencing data and approximately 85 million unique TCR sequences were included in an early release covering about 620 HLA-typed donors. The genetic ancestry cluster associated with self-reported Caucasian donors included over 65% of the roughly 410 genotyped donors. The study aimed to test whether signatures of past pathogen exposure could be identified by cataloging public T cell receptors. The T cell repertoires of around 730 subjects were profiled by immunosequencing and related to cytomegalovirus serostatus. A separate validation cohort of 100 to 150 different subjects was used in addition to the roughly 670-subject first cohort. To predict cytomegalovirus infection status, the study combined high-throughput TCR immunosequencing, statistical association of individual TCRs with disease status, and machine learning. To study patterns of TCR occurrence, a later analysis re-analyzed previously published TCR beta repertoires from around 700 donors and added high-resolution HLA genotyping. Rather than using new phenotypic data, the later analysis identified candidate immune exposures from TCR beta sequences and from how often those sequences occurred across donors. An earlier analysis of some 600 of the donors applied high-throughput TCR beta sequencing to assess whether each TCR beta V gene segment acted as functional or pseudogenic. Alongside the repertoire data, information on donor age, sex, ethnicity and CMV serostatus was compiled. Genome-wide SNP genotypes for about 60% of the 666 donors were used in a later genetic analysis, which treated that subset as a discovery cohort. All discovery cohort repertoires had been generated on a single sequencing platform. Class I and class II HLA loci were covered by the typing at four-digit resolution. The number of donors typed differed by locus, with roughly 629-640 for A, B, C, DRB1 and DQB1, roughly 520 for DQA1, 606 for DPA1, and approximately 470 for DPB1. Four to six DR-DQ haplotypes were handled as single units for association and clustering, since linkage in the cohort was strong. Among around 400 genotyped donors of the cohort, an average of approximately 200,000 unique TCR beta nucleotide sequences was sequenced per donor, of which roughly 17% were non-productive. What the authors observed across the whole study: V-gene and J-gene trimming of TCR beta chains was associated with a missense DCLRE1C variant in a later genetic analysis, and the association was replicated in an independent cohort. A cluster of highly shared sequence variants was judged likely to be a technical artifact of the sequencing pipeline. Because counts were too low, roughly 18 rarely observed V segments, including chromosome 9 orphons, were left out of the earlier analysis of roughly 600 of the donors. The cohort was sequenced for TCR beta chains only, and without alpha or paired-chain data the features that could be detected were limited. The study gave a list of under 200 TCR beta chains associated with cytomegalovirus. A later analysis found that HLA-associated TCR beta chains were more clonally expanded and had lower generation probabilities than equally common non-associated chains. Because the 87-base-pair reads could not distinguish some IMGT-functional V segments, including TRBV6-2 and TRBV6-3, those segments were excluded. A later analysis reported that several top co-occurrence clusters appeared linked to parvovirus B19, influenza, CMV and Epstein-Barr virus. According to a later analysis, most CMV-associated TCR beta chains appeared to be HLA-restricted, and the HLA associations seemed to be driven largely by CMV exposure. Linkage disequilibrium might explain the correlated functional status among segregating V segments, but an unknown experimental factor could not be excluded. Most TCR sequences were observed very rarely across donors, whereas some public TCRs were present in many individuals. For the cohort, immune exposure information was limited to CMV serostatus. Cytomegalovirus status was reported to be diagnosed by the classifier with high specificity and sensitivity in both the original and validation cohorts. At a false discovery rate of 0.05, a later analysis linked under 20,000 TCR beta sequences to specific HLA alleles. A few of the identified cytomegalovirus-associated TCR beta chains were confirmed in vitro to be specific for cytomegalovirus antigens. In an earlier analysis of 587 of the donors, most TCR beta V segments appeared in productive rearrangements about 90% or about 30% of the time, broadly matching IMGT annotations. It was suggested by the authors that the approach could potentially be generalized to other disease states and immunological phenotypes. A further reported finding was that TCR beta sequences accurately predicted the HLA-A and HLA-B alleles for most subjects in the first cohort. Compared with the roughly 670-donor mean, donors in an Asian-associated ancestry cluster had fewer N-insertions in productive TCRs, according to a later genetic analysis. According to a later analysis, TCR association rates differed among HLA loci, with DRB1 alleles showing the most associated TCRs and HLA-C alleles showing the fewest. Because HLA typing was unavailable for some donors at each locus, only the typed subset was used in association tests. When HLA alleles, especially DR and DQ, strongly co-occurred, attributing TCR associations to individual alleles was difficult. The presence/absence analyses assumed that sequencing depth was roughly uniform across donors, and that assumption may not be true.

The cohort comprised under 700 healthy bone marrow donors. At the time of sampling, all cohort members were nominally healthy, though unrecorded immune exposures were likely present. The donor was CMV seronegative and belonged to the group of 352 seronegative cohort members. Each donor provided a peripheral blood sample, and peripheral blood mononuclear cells were used for TCR beta sequencing. Genomic DNA was extracted from the blood cell samples with the Qiagen DNeasy Blood Extraction Kit. Libraries were prepared through the immunoSEQ multiplex PCR assay. A mixture of 60 forward primers for TCR Vbeta segments and 13 reverse primers for TCR Jbeta segments was used in the multiplex PCR. The CDR3 region of rearranged TCR beta genes was amplified from genomic DNA with a multiplex PCR assay. The Illumina HiSeq System was used to sequence the amplified TCR beta libraries as 87-base-pair reads. Turning to the authors' computational methods: Across the 700 or so repertoires, a later analysis counted 78 million or so unique TCR beta chains, 9.5 million to 13 million of which were shared by at least two donors. Raw reads were error-corrected and collapsed into unique sequences with a nearest-neighbor algorithm that merged closely related sequences to remove PCR and sequencing errors. To assign V, D and J gene segments, CDR3 sequences were aligned to IMGT reference sequences. Each retained sequence needed at least a six-nucleotide match to both a V gene segment and a J gene segment. Rearrangements were classified as productive when the CDR3 lacked stop codons and remained in frame with V and J, and all other rearrangements were classified as non-productive. CDR3 was defined by IMGT convention, running from the second conserved V-encoded cysteine to the conserved J-encoded phenylalanine. The earlier analysis of about 640 of the donors excluded any sequence lacking an unambiguous match to a single V gene segment. In an earlier analysis of several hundred of the donors, V segments were called functional above 56.7% productive rearrangements and were called segregating when the between-donor standard deviation exceeded 5%. A statistical classification framework was built for diagnosing cytomegalovirus status from the catalog of TCR beta chain sequences. A later analysis assigned V and J genes by comparing TCR nucleotide sequences with IMGT/GENE-DB human TR gene sequences. Using the TCRdist pipeline, a later analysis assigned CDR3 sequences along with most-parsimonious VDJ recombination scenarios. A later analysis defined each TCR beta chain by its CDR3 amino acid sequence plus V-gene family, and excluded reads lacking a unique V-gene family. As a way to deal with suspected cross-contamination and a sequencing artifact, a later analysis dropped 500 to 700 nucleotide sequences that were highly shared and had low generation probability. For each public chain, a later analysis derived a clonal expansion index from normalized ranks of inferred template counts within each repertoire. A later analysis computed generation probabilities with a VDJ recombination model fitted to out-of-frame rearrangements, and checked the results against IGoR. A later analysis scored TCR-TCR, TCR-HLA and TCR-CMV co-occurrence with hypergeometric tests, applying a repertoire-size bias correction to TCR pairs. A later analysis estimated false discovery rates by permuting HLA or CMV assignments 20 times. In a later analysis, co-occurring TCRs were grouped using DBSCAN, with TCRdist sequence similarity added in when clustering inside HLA-allele-positive subsets. Repertoires with fewer than 30,000 or more than 120,000 public chains were left out of co-occurrence clustering, as were a handful of repertoires with anomalous nucleotide sharing. TCRdb provides this immuneACCESS table in a form limited to in-frame rearrangements. Some clones are lacking; in checked studies, under half of them reflect an unresolved V gene, and why the rest are absent is not known. V, J and clone size reflect that table, while D and trimming were determined from the DNA. This sample holds under 95,000 clones; about 78% were observed only once. Of the sample, about 1.1% is held by the ten largest clones.

V has 7 bases trimmed and J has 3 bases trimmed; junction bases matching no gene number 4. Based on the germline V gene, the CDR1 and CDR2 sequences are SGHRS and YFSETQ. From cysteine to phenylalanine, the CDR3 is 14 amino acids long. Here the CDR3 DNA is all that survives: 42 bases in frame from base 1. About this clone: Its cognate antigen has yet to be identified. No much larger clone is present one base from it, and per-base qualities are unavailable.

This sequence was found in a male donor in good health and CMV-seronegative. The receptor chain draws on TRBV5-1 and TRBJ2-3, with TRBD2 identical over 11 junction bases. The sequenced sample was PBMCs. Here is the DNA: TGCGCCAGCCAACTAGCGGGAGTTACAGATACGCAGTATTTT. This sequence encodes CASQLAGVTDTQYF.